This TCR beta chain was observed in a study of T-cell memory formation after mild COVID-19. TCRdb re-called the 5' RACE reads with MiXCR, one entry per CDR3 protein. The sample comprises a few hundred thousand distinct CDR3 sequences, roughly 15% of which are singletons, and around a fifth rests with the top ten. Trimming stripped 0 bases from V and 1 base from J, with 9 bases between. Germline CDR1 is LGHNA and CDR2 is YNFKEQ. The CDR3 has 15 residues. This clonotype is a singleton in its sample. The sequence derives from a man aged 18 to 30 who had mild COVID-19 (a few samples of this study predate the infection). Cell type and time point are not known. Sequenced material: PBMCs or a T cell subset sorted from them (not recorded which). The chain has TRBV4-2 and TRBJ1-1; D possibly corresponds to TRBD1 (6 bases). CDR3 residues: CASSQDWGPNTEAFF. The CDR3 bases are TGTGCCAGCAGCCAAGATTGGGGGCCGAACACTGAAGCTTTCTTT.